This paragraph covers one T cell receptor beta chain sequence. Its antigen target is currently unknown. Per-nucleotide qualities are absent, and no much larger clonotype sits a single base away. The data are from a study of shared clonotypes between healthy human individuals (dated by TCRdb to the early 2020s). About the study as a whole: The cohort comprised a couple of women and a few men aged 18 to 49 years. For each donor, three plates each were used for CD4 naive and CD4 memory, two plates were used for CD8 naive, and one plate was used for CD8 memory. Blood TCR repertoires of five healthy adults were deeply sequenced to estimate repertoire size and the extent of clonotype sharing between individuals. Libraries were prepared and TCR repertoires were sequenced by different laboratories using diverse techniques, in order to increase sequencing depth and limit assay-specific biases. Per donor, leukapheresis produced somewhere between about 0.94 and 9 billion PBMCs. The full study reports these points: Pairwise subsampling indicated that sequencing depth was expected to affect the degree of clonotype sharing among donors. Because the study included a small number of donors, the genetic and exposure-history diversity represented was limited. Sampling was limited to blood, and TCR repertoires in tissue likely differ from TCR repertoires in blood. Higher generation probabilities were observed for clonotypes shared by all four sorted-subset donors than for non-shared clonotypes. Estimated clonotype richness was generally larger for naive than for memory subsets. When a handful of donors were compared, the shared fraction of clonotypes was around 5% for naive CD4, over 3% for naive CD8, 2.3% for memory CD4, and under 0.5% for memory CD8. Rarefaction of sorted-subset datasets indicated incomplete sequencing despite the large sequencing depth.

Using the deep immunoSEQ assay, TCR CDR3 regions were amplified from genomic DNA by multiplex PCR. Extracted genomic DNA from each cell subset was distributed evenly across all wells of several immunoSEQ 96-well plates, and each plate was treated as a replicate. For sorted subsets, about 200 ng genomic DNA, equal to approximately 30,000 T cell genomes, was loaded into each replicate PCR. Purified libraries were quantified with a Qubit 3.0 fluorometer, sized on a Bioanalyzer 2100, and re-quantified with the KAPA Library Quantification kit. Every immunoSEQ 96-well plate was sequenced on a separate single-read 150-cycle Illumina NextSeq 550 flow cell. The original pipeline was this. The immunoSEQ output contained only junctional sequences without quality scores, so filtering could not match that applied to full-length reads. Sequences were annotated with PyIR, a Python wrapper for IgBLAST v1.9, and V/J genes and CDR3 were assigned using IMGT germline references. Reads were removed for weak V/J assignments (E-value above 1e-6), missing CDR3, stop codons, out-of-frame junctions, or ambiguous translated residues. A V3J clonotype was defined by an identical inferred V gene, J gene, and CDR3 amino acid sequence. Percentage overlap between repertoires was calculated by dividing the number of shared unique clonotypes by the size of the smaller repertoire. Three approaches were used to assess repertoire richness: RTK rarefaction, the Chao1 estimator, and Recon v2.1 estimates of unobserved clonotypes. Generation probabilities were computed with OLGA for all TCRbeta clonotypes obtained by the gDNA method from four donors. TCRdb holds this immuneACCESS table with in-frame rearrangements only. Some clones are missing; in checked studies, unresolved V genes explain under half, and the rest has no known cause. V, J and clone size derive from that table, while D and trimming were established from the DNA sequence. This sample comprises about a million clones, roughly 77% of them detected only once. 0.89% of the sample rests with the top ten.

Donors were healthy HIV-negative adults with no recently reported acute infections or vaccinations. Only Caucasian adults living in Nashville, Tennessee, USA were represented among the donors. CD4+ T cells were enriched by magnetic negative selection, after which naive cells were positively selected on CD45RA and the negative fraction was taken as the memory subset. Blood was collected by leukapheresis, and PBMCs were isolated by Ficoll-Histopaque density gradient centrifugation and then cryopreserved in liquid nitrogen vapor phase. Analytical flow cytometry was used to check the purity and quantity of each magnetically sorted T cell population. Genomic DNA was isolated from every sorted fraction and measured by UV absorbance on a Nanodrop 2000c. This TCR was sampled from a man aged 18 to 29 in good health. Some clones in this sample may be carry-over from other donors' samples. Sequenced input: memory CD4+ T cells from PBMCs. The sample's cell subset or site label is to be understood as: CD45RA-negative fraction.

The DNA reads TGTGCCAGCAGTTTAGACGAGCATAGCTATGGCTACACCTTC. Its amino acids are CASSLDEHSYGYTF. The chain is encoded by TRBV28 joined to TRBJ1-2; the D gene cannot be named for sure. The CDR3 numbers 14 residues from cysteine through phenylalanine. The read is trimmed to its CDR3 DNA, 42 bases read in frame from base 1. Cut back by 2 bases and 4 bases, the V and J ends lie 11 bases apart. Reading the germline V gene gives CDR1 MDHEN and CDR2 SYDVKM.